This record covers a single T cell receptor beta chain. The authors' processing: CDR3 differences across clinicopathological groups were used to build a distant-metastasis classifier for papillary thyroid cancer. TCRdb reanalyzed the PCR reads with MiXCR. TCRdb's processing, not the authors', yielded these V and J calls. The sample includes 25,000 to 30,000 clones, about a sixth seen only once; the top ten take 4% to 5%. The sample belongs to a study of metastatic and nonmetastatic thyroid tumors. Looking at the study overall: Comparison of repertoires was carried out across blood and tumor or nodule tissue from malignant and benign thyroid patients.

Trimming took off 5 bases at V and 0 bases at J, with 16 bases between the two ends. The CDR3 consists of 16 residues. Germline V CDR1 and CDR2: SGHAT, FQNNGV. Ahead of thyroid surgery, no patient had received treatment of any kind. The chain is built from TRBV11-2 and TRBJ1-2; D might be TRBD1 (6 bases). Sequencing used blood. This TCR was recovered from a female donor with papillary thyroid cancer or a benign thyroid nodule (not recorded which). Some clones in this sample may be carry-over from other donors' samples. The DNA for the CDR3 is TGTGCCAGCAGCAAACGATGGGACACTGCTAACTATGGCTACACCTTC. This codes for CASSKRWDTANYGYTF.